These T cell receptor beta chains were read from a single sample in a study of identical twins. TCRdb reprocessed the 5' RACE reads via MiXCR and lists one record per CDR3 protein. The profile shows approximately 410,000 distinct CDR3 sequences, 15% to 20% of them singletons. The sequenced material came from naive T cells sorted from blood. The origin of the receptors is a man in his forties or fifties in good health. Each CDR3 is given without its conserved first and last residue. Each record gives: J gene, V gene, clone size, CDR3 protein. Clone size is not always given. Where it is, it says once, few, many or a class for expanded clones.

>TRBJ2-6|TRBV14|many
ASSQLQGSGANVLT
>TRBJ1-5|TRBV12-3/TRBV12-4|.
ASSFEGPGNQPQH
>TRBJ1-3|TRBV4-3|many
ASSQDYGGSGNTIY
>TRBJ1-6|TRBV5-1|many
ASSLGAGQGGYGSPLH
>TRBJ2-2|TRBV25-1|.
ASRTSGTGAGELF
>TRBJ2-2|TRBV11-2|.
ASSLDRLTGELF
>TRBJ2-1|TRBV12-3/TRBV12-4|many
ASSPLMGQGGSYNEQF
>TRBJ2-3|TRBV7-9|.
ASSLSAPTQY
>TRBJ1-1|TRBV20-1|many
SARDRQGKIGNTEAF
>TRBJ2-7|TRBV27|.
ASRPWGGVSSYEQY
>TRBJ2-1|TRBV10-3|many
AISPRAGDPYNEQF
>TRBJ1-5|TRBV12-3/TRBV12-4|.
ASSLGGTRGSNQPQH
>TRBJ2-7|TRBV27|few
ASSLLAGSPRPYEQY
>TRBJ2-1|TRBV7-2|few
ASSSTRNEQF
>TRBJ1-5|TRBV29-1|many
SVGQGNQPQH
>TRBJ2-1|TRBV5-1|many
ASSSPLAGVGDEQF
>TRBJ2-3|TRBV12-3/TRBV12-4|many
ASSLLEGGPDTQY
>TRBJ2-7|TRBV5-1|.
ASSLGDPSYEQY
>TRBJ2-5|TRBV7-2|many
ASSPGLAGVQETQY
>TRBJ2-3|TRBV20-1|.
SARVEGLDPSTDTQY
>TRBJ2-1|TRBV28|many
ASRPKRGASYNEQF
>TRBJ2-5|TRBV6-1|.
ASSEGEGTSGGVETQY
>TRBJ1-5|TRBV20-1|.
SAYPGLNQPQH
>TRBJ1-6|TRBV6-5|few
ASSYSLMEGNSPLH
>TRBJ2-1|TRBV4-3|few
ASSQDRAGAFYNEQF
>TRBJ2-3|TRBV9|few
ASSATSGGTDTQY
>TRBJ2-3|TRBV9|.
ASSVDDGLTDTQY
>TRBJ1-3|TRBV6-5|many
ASSYSGRSGNTIY
>TRBJ2-2|TRBV12-3/TRBV12-4|few
ASSLEGTGELF
>TRBJ2-7|TRBV6-1|.
ASRTDSYEQY
>TRBJ2-3|TRBV24-1|many
ATSDLGKSTDTQY
>TRBJ2-5|TRBV7-9|many
ASSADRARETQY
>TRBJ2-1|TRBV12-3/TRBV12-4|many
ASSSGRASVSYNEQF
>TRBJ1-1|TRBV5-5|few
ASSLWTSGDWGTEAF
>TRBJ2-1|TRBV29-1|.
SVVGLAINNEQF
>TRBJ1-1|TRBV19|many
ASSTKAGSTEAF
>TRBJ2-3|TRBV5-4|.
ASSPRDRLLDTQY
>TRBJ1-5|TRBV27|many
ASRADRYSNQPQH
>TRBJ2-2|TRBV12-3/TRBV12-4|once
ATLGGAGAGELF
>TRBJ2-5|TRBV25-1|many
ASEGGTQY
>TRBJ2-7|TRBV6-2/TRBV6-3|.
ASCYSGLAGGEQY
>TRBJ1-2|TRBV20-1|.
SASQGLNGYT
>TRBJ1-2|TRBV4-1|once
ASSQGQGGMRYT
>TRBJ2-7|TRBV5-6|.
ASSYDKGSGSYEQY
>TRBJ2-1|TRBV14|.
ASSQALLYSYNEQF
>TRBJ1-2|TRBV5-5|.
ASSLAGAINYGYT
>TRBJ2-7|TRBV20-1|many
SAAGTRSEQY
>TRBJ2-7|TRBV12-3/TRBV12-4|few
ASSFYRVDYEQY
>TRBJ1-3|TRBV5-1|many
ASSAETVSGNTIY
>TRBJ2-7|TRBV12-3/TRBV12-4|many
ASSLDRYSEQY
>TRBJ2-2|TRBV6-1|.
ASREDTTRELF
>TRBJ1-4|TRBV5-1|few
ASSLRGTEKLF
>TRBJ1-5|TRBV20-1|.
SASIYSNQPQH
>TRBJ2-1|TRBV27|.
ASRTGLGSPYNEQF